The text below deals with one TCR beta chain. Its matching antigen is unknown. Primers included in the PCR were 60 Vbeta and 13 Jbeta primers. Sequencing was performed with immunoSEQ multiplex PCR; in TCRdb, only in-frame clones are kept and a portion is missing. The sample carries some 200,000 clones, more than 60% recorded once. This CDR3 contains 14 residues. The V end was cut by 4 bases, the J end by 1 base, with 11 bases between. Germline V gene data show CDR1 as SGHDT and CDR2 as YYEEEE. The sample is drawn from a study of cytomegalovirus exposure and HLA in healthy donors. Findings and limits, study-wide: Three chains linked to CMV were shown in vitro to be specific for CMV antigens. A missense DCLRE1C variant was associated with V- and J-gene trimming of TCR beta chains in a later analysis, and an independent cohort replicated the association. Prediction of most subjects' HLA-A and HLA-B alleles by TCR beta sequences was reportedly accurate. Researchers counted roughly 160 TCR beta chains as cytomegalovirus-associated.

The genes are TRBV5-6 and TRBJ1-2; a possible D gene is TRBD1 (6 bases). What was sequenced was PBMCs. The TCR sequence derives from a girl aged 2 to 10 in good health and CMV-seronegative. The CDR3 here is CASSKQGINYGYTF. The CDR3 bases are TGTGCCAGCAGCAAACAGGGAATTAACTATGGCTACACCTTC. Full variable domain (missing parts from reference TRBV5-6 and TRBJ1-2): DAGVTQSPTHLIKTRGQQVTLRCSPKSGHDTVSWYQQALGQGPQFIFQYYEEEERQRGNFPDRFSGHQFPNYSSELNVNALLLGDSALYLCASSKQGINYGYTFGSGTRLTVV.